The next 31 T cell receptor beta chains were all read from a single sample in a study of cytomegalovirus exposure and HLA in healthy donors. PCR was performed using 60 Vbeta and 13 Jbeta primers. Data came from immunoSEQ multiplex PCR; TCRdb stores just in-frame clones and leaves some out. This sample's table has about 120,000 clones. The sample taken for sequencing was PBMCs. The origin of the receptors is a man aged 35 to 55 in good health and CMV-seropositive.

The chain links TRBV11-3 to TRBJ2-2, with a tentative D call TRBD1 (6 bases). The V gene lost 5 bases and the J gene lost 7 bases, with 23 bases spanning the gap. CDR1 and CDR2 from the germline V gene are SGHNT and YENEEA. This CDR3 is built from 17 residues. This CDR3 is CASSQGPRTARNGELFF. The CDR3 DNA sequence: TGTGCCAGCAGCCAAGGCCCCAGGACAGCCAGGAACGGGGAGCTGTTTTTT.

The chain uses TRBV6-5 and TRBJ1-1; D is uncertain. V shed 3 bases and J shed 0 bases, with 11 bases lying between them. This CDR3 is 15 amino acids long. Germline V gene data show CDR1 as MNHEY and CDR2 as SVGAGI. In nucleotides, the CDR3 is TGTGCCAGCAGTTATGAGGGTTACGTGAACACTGAAGCTTTCTTT. Protein sequence: CASSYEGYVNTEAFF.

As for this clone: Compared with germline, one end of the junction differs, possibly owing to a read error. The chain has TRBV15 and TRBJ1-5; perhaps TRBD1 as D (6 bases). Germline CDR1 is LNHNV and CDR2 is YYDKDF (reference sequence). This CDR3 spans 12 amino acids. The CDR3 bases are TGTGCCGCCAGGACAGACAATCAGCCCCAGCATTTT. Amino acid sequence: CAARTDNQPQHF. The full variable domain, with the rest looked up from reference TRBV15 and TRBJ1-5, is DAMVIQNPRYQVTQFGKPVTLSCSQTLNHNVMYWYQQKSSQAPKLLFHYYDKDFNNEADTPDNFQSRRPNTSFCFLDIRSPGLGDTAMYLCAARTDNQPQHFGDGTRLSIL.

Here the CDR3 reads CASSMGQGVGHEQFF. The CDR3 nucleotides read TGTGCCAGTAGTATGGGGCAGGGGGTTGGCCATGAGCAGTTCTTC. The J gene is TRBJ2-1, the V gene TRBV19; TRBD1 aligns across 7 bases. CDR3 size: 15 residues. V lost 3 bases, J lost 8 bases, and 10 bases stayed unmatched. In germline, CDR1 is LNHDA, CDR2 SQIVND (reference sequence).

This chain joins TRBV5-4 and TRBJ2-4; TRBD2 might be the D (5 bases). V gave up 2 bases and J gave up 0 bases, with 12 bases separating them. The CDR3 sequence is 16 residues long. CDR1 is SGHNT, CDR2 YYREEE, per germline (reference sequence). In DNA, the CDR3 is TGTGCCAGCAGCTTCGGGGATGGGGTAGCCAAAAACATTCAGTACTTC. Its protein is CASSFGDGVAKNIQYF.

The chain couples TRBV9 to TRBJ2-1, with D tentatively TRBD2 (5 bases). Deletions cut 0 bases from V and 7 bases from J, with 14 bases between. From germline, CDR1 is SGDLS and CDR2 YYNGEE. The CDR3 consists of 15 residues. CDR3 protein: CASSVASLARNEQFF. CDR3 DNA sequence: TGTGCCAGCAGCGTAGCTTCCCTAGCCCGTAATGAGCAGTTCTTC.

The CDR3 DNA reads TGTGCCAGCAGCCCCAAAGAGGCCGGGGAGCTGTTTTTT. Encoded protein: CASSPKEAGELFF. The genes are TRBV7-6 and TRBJ2-2; D is unresolved. The ends were cut back, 5 bases at V and 6 bases at J, with 10 bases in the middle. The CDR3 is 13 amino acids. Looked up from germline, CDR1 is SGHVS and CDR2 is FNYEAQ.

J is TRBJ2-2 and V is TRBV6-5; the match to TRBD1 covers 9 bases. V lost 7 bases and J lost 1; bases outside the gene matches: 4. The CDR3 contains 15 residues. CDR1 and CDR2 from the germline V gene are MNHEY and SVGAGI. CDR3 bases: TGTGCCAGCATTCCGGACAGGGGGAACACCGGGGAGCTGTTTTTT. Protein product: CASIPDRGNTGELFF.

The chain employs TRBV10-2 and TRBJ2-1, with 10 bases identical to TRBD2. The CDR3 spans 14 residues. The junction had 7 bases not matched to a gene; V was cut back by 10 bases and J by 4 bases. Germline V gives CDR1 WSHSY, CDR2 SAAADI. The CDR3 loop reads CATRTSGPYNEQFF. CDR3 nucleotide sequence: TGCGCCACCCGGACTAGCGGCCCTTACAATGAGCAGTTCTTC.

J is TRBJ1-5 and V is TRBV29-1; D may be TRBD1 (6 bases). Trimming shortened V by 5 bases and J by 2 bases, and 13 bases separated the two germline ends. Germline-derived CDR1 and CDR2 are SQVTM and ANQGSEA. The CDR3 has 14 residues. The CDR3 sequence is CSVLDSRGNQPQHF. The CDR3 DNA follows: TGCAGCGTTTTGGACAGTCGCGGCAATCAGCCCCAGCATTTT.

The chain uses TRBV4-3 and TRBJ2-1; D is possibly TRBD1 (6 bases). The V gene lost 0 bases and the J gene lost 4 bases, with 13 bases spanning the gap. The CDR3 loop spans 16 amino acids. Germline V lookup: CDR1 LGHNA, CDR2 YSLEER. In DNA, the CDR3 is TGCGCCAGCAGCCAAGAAAGAGGGGGAAATTACAATGAGCAGTTCTTC. Translated: CASSQERGGNYNEQFF.

The genes are TRBV5-6 and TRBJ2-2; no definite D call. The CDR3 spans 16 residues. The ends were cut back, 3 bases at V and 0 bases at J, with 12 bases in the middle. Germline lookup yields CDR1 SGHDT and CDR2 YYEEEE. CDR3 bases: TGTGCCAGCAGCTCACTATCCGGCTCGAACACCGGGGAGCTGTTTTTT. Amino acids: CASSSLSGSNTGELFF.

The chain recombines TRBV21-1 with TRBJ2-7; TRBD1 is the table's D call, not checked against the DNA. TRBV21-1 is a listed pseudogene. The CDR3 has 15 residues. This chain's CDR3 is CASSRYRDRGVEQYF. CDR3 sequence (DNA): TGTGCCAGCAGCAGATACCGGGACAGGGGTGTCGAGCAGTACTTC.

The chain is built from TRBV18 and TRBJ2-7; D gene unclear. Per germline, CDR1 KGHSH and CDR2 LQKENI. V gave up 2 bases and J gave up 3 bases, with 8 bases separating them. CDR3 length equals 13 residues. CDR3 nucleotide sequence: TGTGCCAGCTCACCAATTTCAGACTACGAGCAGTACTTC. This sequence encodes CASSPISDYEQYF.

V is TRBV29-1 and J is TRBJ2-7; 15 bases are shared with TRBD2. After removal of 0 bases from V and 0 bases from J, the junction contained 6 bases not matched to a gene. Germline CDR1 is SQVTM and CDR2 is ANQGSEA. The CDR3 length is 18 residues. CDR3 amino acids: CSVEDPGLAGGDSYEQYF. CDR3 sequence (DNA): TGCAGCGTTGAAGACCCTGGACTAGCGGGAGGGGACTCCTACGAGCAGTACTTC.

This chain uses TRBV6-1 with TRBJ1-2; tentatively, D is TRBD1 (6 bases). V lost 1 base and J lost 2, with 14 bases in between. The V gene's germline CDR1 is MNHNS and CDR2 SASEGT. The CDR3 contains 16 residues. The CDR3 here is CASSEGPRDNNYGYTF. DNA of the CDR3: TGTGCCAGCAGTGAAGGCCCCCGGGACAACAACTATGGCTACACCTTC.

V and J are TRBV7-2 and TRBJ2-7; 14 bases are a match to TRBD2. Germline V gene lookup returns CDR1 SGHTA and CDR2 FQGNSA. V lost 5 bases, J lost 5 bases, and 5 bases stayed unmatched. The CDR3 totals 15 residues. In DNA form, the CDR3 reads TGTGCCAGCAGCCCGAGACTAGCGGGAGGGCACGAGCAGTACTTC. Its protein product is CASSPRLAGGHEQYF.

V gene TRBV28 combines with J gene TRBJ2-2; 9 bases are shared with TRBD1. In germline, CDR1 is MDHEN, CDR2 SYDVKM. The CDR3 has 16 residues. The ends lost 2 bases at V and 1 base at J; junction bases unmatched: 2. The CDR3 DNA reads TGTGCCAGCAGTTTAGGACAGGGGTTGAACACCGGGGAGCTGTTTTTT. This gives the protein CASSLGQGLNTGELFF.

The chain couples TRBV19 to TRBJ1-5; tentatively, D is TRBD1 (6 bases). The CDR3 is 14 residues long. The germline V gene has CDR1 LNHDA and CDR2 SQIVND (reference sequence). V was clipped by 5 bases and J by 0 bases, with 8 bases between them. CDR3 sequence reads: CASSVQGSNQPQHF. The CDR3, as DNA: TGTGCCAGTAGTGTACAGGGTAGCAATCAGCCCCAGCATTTT.

The chain has TRBV27 and TRBJ2-5; D might be TRBD1 (5 bases). Germline loops: CDR1 MNHEY, CDR2 SMNVEV (reference sequence). CDR3 size: 15 residues. The V and J ends lost 6 bases and 3 bases respectively, with 17 bases between them. The CDR3: CASSRTNSWEETQYF. CDR3 DNA sequence: TGTGCCAGCAGCCGGACAAACTCATGGGAAGAGACCCAGTACTTC.

V usage is TRBV9 and J usage is TRBJ2-5; TRBD2 agrees at 14 bases. Germline values: CDR1 SGDLS, CDR2 YYNGEE. The CDR3 covers 17 residues. Trimming removed 4 bases from V and 5 bases from J; junction bases left unmatched: 10. The CDR3 here is CASSPGLAGAMVETQYF. The CDR3, as DNA: TGTGCCAGCAGCCCGGGACTAGCGGGAGCTATGGTGGAGACCCAGTACTTC. The whole variable domain, filled in from reference TRBV9 and TRBJ2-5, reads DSGVTQTPKHLITATGQRVTLRCSPRSGDLSVYWYQQSLDQGLQFLIQYYNGEERAKGNILERFSAQQFPDLHSELNLSSLELGDSALYFCASSPGLAGAMVETQYFGPGTRLLVL.

The CDR3 DNA is TGCGCCAGCAGTGAAACGCCGGGACTCAAGTCCGGCTACACCTTC. Its translation: CASSETPGLKSGYTF. The chain is built from TRBV10-2 and TRBJ1-2, with D perhaps TRBD1 (5 bases). Germline lookup yields CDR1 WSHSY and CDR2 SAAADI. The V end lost 3 bases, the J end lost 8 bases, and 19 bases lay between the germline ends. The CDR3 sequence is 15 residues long.

V is TRBV4-2 and J is TRBJ2-1; 8 bases agree with TRBD2. Looked up from germline, CDR1 is LGHNA and CDR2 is YNFKEQ. This CDR3 is 14 amino acids long. V lost 1 base, J lost 9 bases, and 5 bases stayed unmatched. CDR3 nucleotides: TGTGCCAGCAGCCAAGCGGGGGGGGTCGGTGAGCAGTTCTTC. It codes for CASSQAGGVGEQFF.

The J gene is TRBJ2-7, the V gene TRBV28; perhaps TRBD2 as D (6 bases). This CDR3 has 15 residues. The germline V gene has CDR1 MDHEN and CDR2 SYDVKM. V dropped 6 bases and J dropped 0 bases, with 15 bases sitting between them. The CDR3 sequence: CASRLSGQGSYEQYF. For the CDR3, the DNA is TGTGCCAGCAGGCTCAGCGGGCAGGGCTCCTACGAGCAGTACTTC. The whole variable domain, filled in from reference TRBV28 and TRBJ2-7, reads DVKVTQSSRYLVKRTGEKVFLECVQDMDHENMFWYRQDPGLGLRLIYFSYDVKMKEKGDIPEGYSVSREKKERFSLILESASTNQTSMYLCASRLSGQGSYEQYFGPGTRLTVT.

The chain uses TRBV5-1 and TRBJ2-5, with TRBD1 matching over 11 bases. V was pared by 6 bases and J by 4 bases, with 5 bases of the junction left unmatched. Looked up from germline, CDR1 is SGHRS and CDR2 is YFSETQ. The CDR3 spans 14 residues. For the CDR3, the DNA is TGCGCCAGCACAACCGGGACAGGGGGAGAGACCCAGTACTTC. It codes for CASTTGTGGETQYF.

A note on this clone: Other DNA sequences within the sample encode an identical CDR3. The rearrangement links TRBV18 to TRBJ1-3; D gene ambiguous. This CDR3 is built from 15 residues. V shed 0 bases and J shed 2 bases, with 8 bases lying between them. Looked up from germline, CDR1 is KGHSH and CDR2 is LQKENI. The CDR3 sequence is CASSPPGATGNTIYF. As DNA, the CDR3 is TGTGCCAGCTCACCACCGGGAGCGACTGGAAACACCATATATTTT.

The chain joins TRBV23-1 to TRBJ1-5; the match to TRBD1 covers 12 bases. TRBV23-1 is annotated as an ORF whose role is uncertain. The junction had 5 bases not matched to a gene; V was cut back by 11 bases and J by 6 bases. CDR3 length equals 13 residues. Here the CDR3 reads CAPGTGGVQPQHF. CDR3 nucleotide sequence: TGCGCCCCCGGGACAGGGGGCGTTCAGCCCCAGCATTTT.

A remark on this clone: Mismatch with germline at one junction end may stem from a read error. The chain uses TRBV7-7 and TRBJ2-1, with 11 bases aligning to TRBD2. CDR3 size: 15 residues. The germline CDR1 and CDR2 sequences are SSHAT and FNYEAQ (reference sequence). The CDR3 DNA reads as TGTGCTAGCAGCTTGATCCTAGCGGGAGGCGGTGAGCAGTTCTTC. Protein sequence: CASSLILAGGGEQFF.

This chain uses TRBV2 with TRBJ1-5, with TRBD1 matching over 10 bases. Per the germline V gene, CDR1 is SNHLY and CDR2 is FYNNEI. The junction had 10 bases not matched to a gene; V was cut back by 6 bases and J by 2 bases. The CDR3 covers 17 residues. The CDR3, as DNA: TGTGCCAGCAGCCGAGGCTCCGGGACAGGGGGCAATCAGCCCCAGCATTTT. It is translated as CASSRGSGTGGNQPQHF.

The CDR3 here is CASSLIGEQETQYF. In nucleotides, the CDR3 is TGTGCCAGCAGCTTAATTGGAGAGCAAGAGACCCAGTACTTC. The gene calls are TRBV7-3 and TRBJ2-5, with D hard to call. The CDR3 extends over 14 amino acids. Between the trimmed V and J ends, which lost 1 base and 2 bases, there was a span of 8 bases. The germline V gene encodes CDR1 SGHTA and CDR2 FQGTGA.

The chain couples TRBV5-8 to TRBJ2-1, with D perhaps matching TRBD2 (6 bases). This CDR3 region has 14 residues. V lost 5 bases and J 2 bases, leaving 11 bases between the germline ends. Per the germline V gene, CDR1 is SGHTS and CDR2 is YDEGEE. The CDR3 DNA follows: TGTGCCAGCAGACACGGGAGCGCCTACAATGAGCAGTTCTTC. This encodes CASRHGSAYNEQFF.